This T cell receptor beta chain was identified during a study of shared clonotypes between healthy human individuals. The V segment lost 3 bases and the J segment 3 bases; nucleotides outside the gene matches: 6. The CDR3 totals 15 residues. CDR1 and CDR2 (germline): SNHLY, FYNNEI. Findings of the study overall: Larger estimated richness was generally seen in naive subsets than in memory subsets. Among donors, clonotype sharing was expected to be affected by sequencing depth.

The method was immunoSEQ multiplex PCR; TCRdb's version includes in-frame clones alone and lacks a portion of them. The sample yields roughly 2 million clones, approximately 95% seen once. Comment on this clone: Its antigen remains unidentified.

This TCR was recovered from a man aged 18 to 30 in good health. The source material was naive CD4+ T cells sorted from blood. Subset described: CD45RA+ positively selected. This chain connects TRBV2 to TRBJ2-7, with 9 bases that match TRBD2. CDR3 DNA: TGTGCCAGCAGTGACCGACTAGCGGAGATCTACGAGCAGTACTTC. Protein product: CASSDRLAEIYEQYF.